This TCR beta chain came from a study of CD8+CD57+ T cells in acquired aplastic anemia. Across the study: Sorted CD4+ and CD8+ cell DNA averaged about 3 ug.

This clonotype was detected ten times or more. Patients chosen for sequencing had CD8+CD57+ cells that had expanded, as shown by flow cytometry. The study sampled blood from patients who had received no therapy. TCR beta VDJ combinations and CDR3 sequences were profiled from genomic DNA. One entry per CDR3 protein results from TCRdb running MiXCR on the reads. The sample holds roughly 150,000 distinct CDR3 sequences; over 40% are singletons and the top ten take 3% to 4%. Trimming took 3 bases from V and 7 from J, leaving 12 bases between them. CDR1 is MDHEN and CDR2 is SYDVKM in the germline V gene. The CDR3 covers 13 residues.

V is TRBV28 and J is TRBJ1-2; D perhaps matches TRBD1 (6 bases). Sequenced material: sorted CD4+, CD8+, or CD8+CD57+ T cells (not recorded which) from PBMCs. The source is a human donor with aplastic anemia. The CDR3 DNA follows: TGTGCCAGCAGTTTGACGGCAGGGGCTGGCTACACCTTC. Translating it yields CASSLTAGAGYTF.